These 29 T cell receptor beta chains originate from one sample sequenced in a study of cytomegalovirus exposure and HLA in healthy donors. The primer mix had 60 Vbeta and 13 Jbeta primers. Sequenced by immunoSEQ multiplex PCR; TCRdb stores in-frame clones only, minus some. The data hold about 93,000 clones, with around three quarters observed a single time. The sample was PBMCs. These receptors came from a man in his thirties or forties in good health and CMV-seronegative.

V and J are TRBV7-8 and TRBJ1-2; 8 bases agree with TRBD1. The junction had 4 bases not matched to a gene; V was cut back by 0 bases and J by 1 base. Per germline, CDR1 SGHVS and CDR2 FQNEAQ. The CDR3 contains 16 residues. Here the CDR3 reads CASSLAGGQVNYGYTF. Written as DNA, the CDR3 is TGTGCCAGCAGCTTAGCGGGGGGACAGGTTAACTATGGCTACACCTTC.

This clone was counted a few times. The CDR3 reads CASSTGAEAFF. CDR3 nucleotides: TGTGCCAGCAGCACCGGGGCTGAAGCTTTCTTT. This chain connects TRBV7-9 to TRBJ1-1; D not resolved. The CDR3 consists of 11 residues. The germline V gene has CDR1 SEHNR and CDR2 FQNEAQ (reference sequence). Trimming stripped 5 bases from V and 6 bases from J, with 7 bases between. Full variable domain (rest looked up from reference TRBV7-9 and TRBJ1-1): DTGVSQNPRHKITKRGQNVTFRCDPISEHNRLYWYRQTLGQGPEFLTYFQNEAQLEKSRLLSDRFSAERPKGSFSTLEIQRTEQGDSAMYLCASSTGAEAFFGQGTRLTVV.

The J gene is TRBJ1-2, the V gene TRBV11-2; 8 nucleotides agree with TRBD1. CDR1 SGHAT and CDR2 FQNNGV come from the germline V gene. The CDR3 sequence is 13 residues long. With V trimmed by 3 bases and J by 5 bases, 2 bases remained unmatched. The DNA for the CDR3 is TGTGCCAGCAGCTTGACAGGGGATTATGGCTACACCTTC. Its translation: CASSLTGDYGYTF.

V gene TRBV6-5 combines with J gene TRBJ1-2; 7 nucleotides align to TRBD1. With V trimmed by 6 bases and J by 4 bases, 8 bases remained unmatched. There are 14 residues in the CDR3. CDR1 is MNHEY, CDR2 SVGAGI, per germline. This CDR3 is CASRTDRVPYGYTF. CDR3 in DNA: TGTGCCAGCAGGACCGACAGGGTCCCCTATGGCTACACCTTC.

The V gene is TRBV6-5, the J gene TRBJ2-3; TRBD1 matches 8 bases. This CDR3 spans 15 amino acids. V was clipped by 7 bases and J by 1 base; unmatched bases: 7. Germline CDR1 MNHEY, CDR2 SVGAGI. The CDR3 DNA follows: TGTGCCAGCAAATTACAGGGGGTCCGCACAGATACGCAGTATTTT. Protein sequence: CASKLQGVRTDTQYF.

This clone is a singleton in its sample. V gene TRBV6-6 combines with J gene TRBJ2-3; 9 bases match TRBD1. Per germline, CDR1 MNHNY and CDR2 SVGAGI (reference sequence). This CDR3 is 15 amino acids long. Trimming cost V 5 bases and J 8 bases; bases outside gene matches: 11. The CDR3 spells CASSRRTGGDGTQYF. The CDR3 region has the DNA TGTGCCAGCAGTCGACGTACAGGGGGCGATGGTACGCAGTATTTT.

This clone was detected only a few times. The genes are TRBV5-6 and TRBJ2-3; 8 nucleotides line up with TRBD1. V shed 0 bases, J shed 2 bases, and the junction held 5 bases outside the gene matches. The CDR3 loop spans 16 amino acids. Germline V gene sequence: CDR1 SGHDT, CDR2 YYEEEE. The CDR3 loop reads CASSLVPGQDTDTQYF. As DNA, the CDR3 is TGTGCCAGCAGCTTGGTGCCGGGACAGGACACAGATACGCAGTATTTT.

This sequence joins TRBV9 and TRBJ1-5; the D gene is possibly TRBD1 (5 bases). The germline CDR1 and CDR2 sequences are SGDLS and YYNGEE. The CDR3 sequence is 15 residues long. The V gene lost 0 bases and the J gene lost 7 bases, with 14 bases spanning the gap. The CDR3 nucleotides are TGTGCCAGCAGCGTAGATAGTGGGTCAGGGCAGCCCCAGCATTTT. Translating gives CASSVDSGSGQPQHF.

This clone was seen a handful of times. This chain joins TRBV5-1 and TRBJ1-1, with 8 bases fitting TRBD1. From germline, CDR1 is SGHRS and CDR2 YFSETQ. The CDR3 covers 14 residues. Germline trimming cut 4 bases from V and 1 base from J; bases unmatched to any gene: 3. CDR3 amino acids: CASSGGQANTEAFF. DNA for the CDR3: TGCGCCAGCAGCGGGGGACAGGCGAACACTGAAGCTTTCTTT.

The genes are TRBV19 and TRBJ2-2, with D unresolved. The CDR3 is 14 residues long. The V and J ends lost 8 bases and 6 bases respectively, with 16 bases between them. The V gene's germline CDR1 is LNHDA and CDR2 SQIVND (reference sequence). CDR3 protein: CASFPTSLPGELFF. CDR3 bases: TGTGCCAGTTTCCCTACCTCTCTACCCGGGGAGCTGTTTTTT.

This chain uses TRBV19 with TRBJ1-3; 8 bases map to TRBD1. The germline CDR1 and CDR2 sequences are LNHDA and SQIVND (reference sequence). The V gene end was trimmed by 1 base and the J gene end by 1 base; junction bases not matched to a gene: 0. The CDR3 is 15 amino acids. The CDR3 DNA is TGTGCCAGTAGTATAGGGACAGGGTCTGGAAACACCATATATTTT. Protein sequence: CASSIGTGSGNTIYF.

In its sample, this clone ranks as medium-sized. The V and J genes are TRBV7-2 and TRBJ2-2, with 7 bases aligning to TRBD2. The trim removed 5 bases at V and 1 base at J, leaving 7 bases unmatched. The CDR3 extends over 16 amino acids. The germline V gene encodes CDR1 SGHTA and CDR2 FQGNSA. CDR3 amino acids: CASSLQGLKNTGELFF. The CDR3, as DNA: TGTGCCAGCAGCCTCCAGGGACTAAAGAACACCGGGGAGCTGTTTTTT.

A single count supports this clone. This chain joins TRBV6-1 and TRBJ2-3; 12 bases agree with TRBD2. The length of the CDR3 is 15 residues. Germline CDR1 MNHNS, CDR2 SASEGT. J gave up 4 bases and V 8 bases, and 7 bases lay outside the gene matches. CDR3 loop: CASGASGRAADTQYF. The CDR3 bases are TGTGCCAGCGGGGCTAGCGGGAGGGCCGCAGATACGCAGTATTTT.

Of note for this clone: One junction end disagrees with the germline gene, perhaps due to a read error. The chain employs TRBV5-1 and TRBJ2-2; D is possibly TRBD1 (6 bases). CDR3 length: 15 residues. In germline, CDR1 is SGHRS, CDR2 YFSETQ. The CDR3 DNA reads as TGCGCCAGCAGCCTGGACAGTCCTTCAACCGGGGAGCTGTCTTTT. Protein product: CASSLDSPSTGELSF.

The chain links TRBV4-3 to TRBJ2-2; 16 nucleotides line up with TRBD2. From germline, CDR1 is LGHNA and CDR2 YSLEER. This CDR3 has 18 amino acids. V was clipped by 3 bases and J by 0 bases; unmatched bases: 1. The CDR3 loop is CASSQGLAGGTNTGELFF. DNA for the CDR3: TGCGCCAGCAGCCAGGGACTAGCGGGGGGGACGAACACCGGGGAGCTGTTTTTT.

The chain's CDR3 is CASSNPKDRVQETQYF. CDR3 sequence (DNA): TGTGCCAGCAGTAACCCCAAGGACAGAGTACAAGAGACCCAGTACTTC. The chain carries TRBV2 and TRBJ2-5, with D possibly TRBD1 on 6 matching bases. V lost 5 bases, J lost 2 bases, and 18 bases lay in between. This CDR3 has 16 amino acids. Germline V gene lookup returns CDR1 SNHLY and CDR2 FYNNEI. The full variable domain, rest sourced from reference TRBV2 and TRBJ2-5, is EPEVTQTPSHQVTQMGQEVILRCVPISNHLYFYWYRQILGQKVEFLVSFYNNEISEKSEIFDDQFSVERPDGSNFTLKIRSTKLEDSAMYFCASSNPKDRVQETQYFGPGTRLLVL.

This clone was seen a few times. The chain links TRBV10-1 to TRBJ2-7, with TRBD2 as a possible D gene (6 bases). CDR3 length equals 13 residues. Trimming removed 9 bases from V and 6 bases from J, with 18 bases in between. Germline values: CDR1 WNHNN, CDR2 SYGVQD (reference sequence). The chain's CDR3 is CARPGLSVVEQYF. DNA of the CDR3: TGCGCCAGGCCGGGACTGTCTGTCGTCGAGCAGTACTTC.

This rearrangement joins TRBV29-1 to TRBJ1-2; D may be TRBD1 (6 bases). Germline lookup yields CDR1 SQVTM and CDR2 ANQGSEA. V lost 2 bases, J lost 8 bases, and 21 bases lay in between. The CDR3 has 15 residues. CDR3 bases: TGCAGCGTTGAATCTGGGAACCAGGGGAGGGAGGGCTACACCTTC. It yields the protein CSVESGNQGREGYTF.

This clone was counted once. This chain connects TRBV7-8 to TRBJ1-1, with 7 nucleotides matching TRBD1. There are 19 residues in the CDR3. V lost 0 bases, J lost 0 bases, and 13 bases stayed unmatched. Germline CDR1 reads SGHVS; CDR2 reads FQNEAQ. The CDR3 protein is CASSLARDSLRILNTEAFF. CDR3 sequence (DNA): TGTGCCAGCAGCTTAGCCCGGGACAGCCTTCGAATATTGAACACTGAAGCTTTCTTT. The whole variable domain, filled in from reference TRBV7-8 and TRBJ1-1, reads GAGVSQSPRYKVAKRGQDVALRCDPISGHVSLFWYQQALGQGPEFLTYFQNEAQLDKSGLPSDRFFAERPEGSVSTLKIQRTQQEDSAVYLCASSLARDSLRILNTEAFFGQGTRLTVV.

The chain recombines TRBV7-2 with TRBJ2-1; 13 nucleotides agree with TRBD2. In germline, CDR1 is SGHTA, CDR2 FQGNSA. CDR3 length: 16 residues. V lost 2 bases to trimming and J lost 2 bases; unmatched junction nucleotides: 0. The CDR3 DNA is TGTGCCAGCAGCTTAACTAGCGGGGGGGCCTACAATGAGCAGTTCTTC. Translated, it gives CASSLTSGGAYNEQFF.

V usage is TRBV7-6 and J usage is TRBJ1-1, with D uncertain. Germline assignment: CDR1 SGHVS and CDR2 FNYEAQ. V was shortened by 4 bases and J by 0 bases, with 9 bases between the two germline ends. The CDR3 totals 14 residues. The CDR3, as DNA: TGTGCCAGCAGCTCTACTCCAATGAACACTGAAGCTTTCTTT. Translated: CASSSTPMNTEAFF.

V is TRBV4-1 and J is TRBJ2-1, with TRBD2 matching 7 bases. Trimming removed 5 bases from V and 3 bases from J; junction bases left unmatched: 10. Germline-derived CDR1 and CDR2 are MGHRA and YSYEKL. CDR3 length equals 16 residues. CDR3 in DNA: TGCGCCAGCAGCGCCTCAGGGCGGGGGAACTACAATGAGCAGTTCTTC. Its protein product is CASSASGRGNYNEQFF.

This clone has a handful of counts. This chain connects TRBV2 to TRBJ1-1; TRBD1 is a possible D gene (5 bases). V was pared by 1 base and J by 2 bases, with 11 bases between. Germline lookup yields CDR1 SNHLY and CDR2 FYNNEI. This CDR3 is built from 15 residues. The CDR3 region has the DNA TGTGCCAGCAGTGAAGAGGTAGGGGCAAACACTGAAGCTTTCTTT. It encodes CASSEEVGANTEAFF.

The chain joins TRBV5-4 to TRBJ1-1; possible D gene TRBD1, 5 bases. CDR3 length equals 14 residues. The germline V gene encodes CDR1 SGHNT and CDR2 YYREEE (reference sequence). V was shortened by 0 bases and J by 5 bases, with 11 bases between the two germline ends. The CDR3 coding sequence is TGTGCCAGCAGCTTGGCAGGGCGCCGGACTGAAGCTTTCTTT. It specifies CASSLAGRRTEAFF.

A few counts support this clone. The genes are TRBV4-1 and TRBJ1-1; the D is unclear. Germline V gene data show CDR1 as MGHRA and CDR2 as YSYEKL. The CDR3 length is 14 residues. V lost 5 bases and J lost 0, with 10 bases in between. CDR3 amino acids: CASSNPNLNTEAFF. CDR3 nucleotide sequence: TGCGCCAGCAGCAACCCGAACTTGAACACTGAAGCTTTCTTT.

The V and J genes are TRBV25-1 and TRBJ2-4, with D possibly TRBD2 on 5 matching bases. The CDR3 runs to 16 residues. Trimming cost V 2 bases and J 0 bases, with 11 bases left between them. Germline CDR1 MGHDK, CDR2 SYGVNS. CDR3 bases: TGTGCCAGCAGTGAAGGGTCAGGACTAGCCAAAAACATTCAGTACTTC. This translates into CASSEGSGLAKNIQYF.

This clone was observed a single time. V and J are TRBV7-9 and TRBJ2-3; 8 bases match TRBD1. With 5 bases clipped from V and 4 bases from J, the junction kept 8 bases outside the gene matches. The germline V gene has CDR1 SEHNR and CDR2 FQNEAQ (reference sequence). The CDR3 loop spans 15 amino acids. CDR3 amino acids: CASSLLAGGSDTQYF. CDR3 coding DNA: TGTGCCAGCAGCCTTCTGGCAGGGGGCTCAGATACGCAGTATTTT.

V gene TRBV6-5 combines with J gene TRBJ1-1; D is undetermined. CDR1 MNHEY and CDR2 SVGAGI come from the germline V gene. Between the trimmed V and J ends, which lost 2 bases and 2 bases, there was a span of 6 bases. The CDR3 length is 13 residues. CDR3 DNA sequence: TGTGCCAGCAGTTACCGGGTAAACACTGAAGCTTTCTTT. Translated, it gives CASSYRVNTEAFF.

This clone was picked up a small number of times. The chain has TRBV5-4 and TRBJ1-4; TRBD1 agrees at 7 bases. The CDR3 spans 15 residues. With V trimmed by 4 bases and J by 4 bases, 7 bases remained unmatched. The V gene's germline CDR1 is SGHNT and CDR2 YYREEE (reference sequence). DNA for the CDR3: TGTGCCAGCAGCGCCGGACAGGAACTTAATGAAAAACTGTTTTTT. It encodes CASSAGQELNEKLFF.